The entry that follows covers one T cell receptor (beta chain) sequence. As yet, its antigen is unknown. RNA was extracted from bulk tissue without any cell sorting. More than 3 cm separated this lung sample from the edge of the tumor. This record belongs to a study of tumor and adjacent non-tumor tissue in lung cancer. Study-wide context: Some 3.9 million productive TCRbeta reads were obtained per sample on average.

The library came from three nested PCR rounds adapted from ARM-PCR protocols. TCRdb re-called the multiplex PCR reads through MiXCR, storing one row per CDR3 protein. The table has some 95,000 distinct CDR3 sequences, about 80% seen once. The study's findings and limits: Top 100 clones took a larger repertoire share in normal lung. Significantly higher TCR diversity was found in tumor than normal lung.

CDR1 and CDR2 (germline): MNHNY, SVGAGI (reference sequence). The CDR3 spans 16 residues. The V gene is TRBV6-6, the J gene TRBJ1-1, with a tentative D call TRBD1 (6 bases). This receptor was obtained from a man aged 55 to 70 with small cell lung cancer. The material sequenced was distant non-tumor lung tissue. CDR3 nucleotides: TGTGGCAGTAGTTTAACAGGGAGTGTATGGGGCACTGAAGCTTTCTTT. Protein product: CGSSLTGSVWGTEAFF.